Presented here are 22 T cell receptor beta chains from one specimen sequenced in a study of T cell changes during pregnancy in multiple sclerosis (dated by TCRdb to the late 2010s). The library was generated by the immunoSEQ multiplex PCR assay. TCRdb retrieved this table from immuneACCESS and kept in-frame rearrangements only. Not all clones are present; in checked studies, unresolved V genes account for under half, and no reason is known for the remainder. The sample table lists more than 55,000 clones, roughly 94% of them with a count of one. The ten most abundant clones make up just over 2.5% of the sample. The sample in question was CD8+ T cells from peripheral blood mononuclear cells, obtained after pregnancy. These receptors all stem from a female donor with multiple sclerosis, enrolled in a pregnancy study.

The chain uses TRBV7-8 and TRBJ2-2; the match to TRBD2 covers 7 bases. V was clipped by 5 bases and J by 6 bases; unmatched bases: 9. Germline V gene data show CDR1 as SGHVS and CDR2 as FQNEAQ. CDR3 size: 15 residues. The DNA for the CDR3 is TGTGCCAGCAGCCTACGGAACGGGAGGTCCGGGGAGCTGTTTTTT. Protein sequence: CASSLRNGRSGELFF.

This chain links TRBV9 with TRBJ2-7; 12 bases are shared with TRBD2. J gave up 7 bases and V 3 bases, and 5 bases lay outside the gene matches. This CDR3 is 14 amino acids long. Germline V gives CDR1 SGDLS, CDR2 YYNGEE. This chain's CDR3 is CASSATSGSNEQYF. For the CDR3, the DNA is TGTGCCAGCAGCGCGACTAGCGGGAGTAATGAGCAGTACTTC. Full variable domain (missing parts from reference TRBV9 and TRBJ2-7): DSGVTQTPKHLITATGQRVTLRCSPRSGDLSVYWYQQSLDQGLQFLIQYYNGEERAKGNILERFSAQQFPDLHSELNLSSLELGDSALYFCASSATSGSNEQYFGPGTRLTVT.

J is TRBJ2-7 and V is TRBV10-2; 8 nucleotides match TRBD1. Losses at the gene ends were 8 bases for V and 7 bases for J; bases not matched to a gene: 19. Germline assignment: CDR1 WSHSY and CDR2 SAAADI. This CDR3 has 16 residues. CDR3 region: CASSTRRAGGLSEQYF. The DNA for the CDR3 is TGCGCCAGCTCAACCCGACGGGCAGGGGGCTTGTCAGAGCAGTACTTC.

The chain has TRBV27 and TRBJ1-2; no firm D call. From germline, CDR1 is MNHEY and CDR2 SMNVEV (reference sequence). V was trimmed by 5 bases and J by 7 bases, leaving 14 bases between them. The CDR3 has 13 amino acids. The CDR3 coding sequence is TGTGCCAGCAGTGCGGATGCCAGCTCTGGCTACACCTTC. This gives the protein CASSADASSGYTF.

The V call is TRBV11-2, the J call TRBJ2-2; tentatively, D is TRBD2 (6 bases). This CDR3 contains 14 residues. The V gene's germline CDR1 is SGHAT and CDR2 FQNNGV. V was trimmed by 3 bases and J by 1 base, leaving 6 bases between them. CDR3 sequence: CASSFSGNTGELFF. CDR3 nucleotides: TGTGCCAGCAGCTTTAGCGGGAACACCGGGGAGCTGTTTTTT. Full variable domain (remainder filled in from reference TRBV11-2 and TRBJ2-2): EAGVAQSPRYKIIEKRQSVAFWCNPISGHATLYWYQQILGQGPKLLIQFQNNGVVDDSQLPKDRFSAERLKGVDSTLKIQPAKLEDSAVYLCASSFSGNTGELFFGEGSRLTVL.

V usage is TRBV2 and J usage is TRBJ2-5; D is possibly TRBD1 (5 bases). This CDR3 contains 14 residues. In germline, CDR1 is SNHLY, CDR2 FYNNEI. V shed 4 bases and J shed 2 bases, with 11 bases lying between them. This CDR3 reads CASSGLGPQETQYF. The CDR3 coding sequence is TGTGCCAGCAGTGGTTTGGGGCCACAAGAGACCCAGTACTTC. The full variable domain, rest sourced from reference TRBV2 and TRBJ2-5, is EPEVTQTPSHQVTQMGQEVILRCVPISNHLYFYWYRQILGQKVEFLVSFYNNEISEKSEIFDDQFSVERPDGSNFTLKIRSTKLEDSAMYFCASSGLGPQETQYFGPGTRLLVL.

The genes are TRBV7-6 and TRBJ2-3, with TRBD2 matching 10 bases. There are 16 residues in the CDR3. In germline, CDR1 is SGHVS, CDR2 FNYEAQ. V dropped 0 bases and J dropped 5; count of bases not matched to a gene: 5. CDR3 sequence (DNA): TGTGCCAGCAGCTTAGCAGCGGGAGGGCCAGGAGATACGCAGTATTTT. Its translation: CASSLAAGGPGDTQYF.

This clone showed up just once. The chain combines TRBV5-6 with TRBJ2-4; 7 bases align to TRBD2. Germline CDR1 SGHDT, CDR2 YYEEEE. The CDR3 extends over 13 amino acids. With 1 base clipped from V and 6 bases from J, the junction kept 1 base outside the gene matches. The CDR3 DNA reads TGTGCCAGCAGCTTGTCGGGGGGAAACATTCAGTACTTC. Translated: CASSLSGGNIQYF.

The chain links TRBV30 to TRBJ1-2; unclear D gene. There are 12 residues in the CDR3. Germline CDR1 reads GTSNPN; CDR2 reads SVGIG (reference sequence). V lost 1 base to trimming and J lost 9 bases, with 12 bases between them. CDR3 region: CAWSASLFSYTF. For the CDR3, the DNA is TGTGCCTGGAGTGCGTCTCTATTTAGCTACACCTTC.

The V gene is TRBV4-1, the J gene TRBJ1-2; 7 positions match TRBD1. V was clipped by 1 base and J by 7 bases; unmatched bases: 6. CDR1 is MGHRA, CDR2 YSYEKL, per germline. The CDR3 has 14 residues. The CDR3 DNA reads TGCGCCAGCAGCCAAGTGACAGGGAGCGTTGGCTACACCTTC. It encodes CASSQVTGSVGYTF.

CDR3 loop: CASSNRGDGTEAFF. In DNA, the CDR3 is TGTGCCAGCAGTAACAGGGGAGATGGCACTGAAGCTTTCTTT. This chain links TRBV6-4 with TRBJ1-1; 7 bases are a match to TRBD1. CDR1 is MRHNA and CDR2 is SNTAGT in the germline V gene. This CDR3 has 14 amino acids. V gave up 5 bases and J gave up 4 bases; unmatched junction bases: 7.

For the CDR3, the DNA is TGTGCCAGCAGCCTCCGTGGGGGGAAAGTCGCAGATACGCAGTATTTT. Translation: CASSLRGGKVADTQYF. The chain carries TRBV28 and TRBJ2-3, with D perhaps matching TRBD2 (6 bases). The CDR3 is 16 amino acids. Germline values: CDR1 MDHEN, CDR2 SYDVKM. Trimming shortened V by 6 bases and J by 4 bases, and 20 bases separated the two germline ends.

The CDR3, as DNA: TGTGCCAGCAGCATCGGCACAGATACGCAGTATTTT. It encodes CASSIGTDTQYF. The rearrangement uses TRBV5-4 and TRBJ2-3; no clear D. This CDR3 is built from 12 residues. Germline CDR1 reads SGHNT; CDR2 reads YYREEE (reference sequence). The V end was cut by 4 bases, the J end by 1 base, with 4 bases between.

The J gene is TRBJ2-1, the V gene TRBV29-1; 11 nucleotides line up with TRBD1. The V gene's germline CDR1 is SQVTM and CDR2 ANQGSEA. Trimming removed 8 bases from V and 9 bases from J; junction bases left unmatched: 9. This CDR3 is 13 amino acids long. The CDR3 DNA follows: TGCAGCTTCCGGACAGGGGGCTATGGTGAGCAGTTCTTC. This translates into CSFRTGGYGEQFF.

The chain carries TRBV5-1 and TRBJ2-7; TRBD2 agrees at 13 bases. The germline CDR1 and CDR2 sequences are SGHRS and YFSETQ. V lost 4 bases, J lost 3 bases, and 4 bases stayed unmatched. This CDR3 region has 15 residues. CDR3 amino acids: CASSPRTSGGYEQYF. The CDR3 nucleotides are TGCGCCAGCAGCCCGAGGACTAGCGGGGGCTACGAGCAGTACTTC.

The rearrangement joins TRBV19 to TRBJ1-5; D call uncertain. Looked up from germline, CDR1 is LNHDA and CDR2 is SQIVND (reference sequence). V was trimmed by 3 bases and J by 4 bases, leaving 16 bases between them. CDR3 length: 16 residues. CDR3 sequence (DNA): TGTGCCAGTAGTATTGAGGGAGGGCTCCGGAATCAGCCCCAGCATTTT. Its protein product is CASSIEGGLRNQPQHF.

V is TRBV11-2 and J is TRBJ1-2; a possible D gene is TRBD1 (6 bases). The CDR3 length is 16 residues. From germline, CDR1 is SGHAT and CDR2 FQNNGV. Between the trimmed V and J ends, which lost 5 bases and 1 base, there was a span of 17 bases. CDR3 sequence reads: CASSKDSRYLNYGYTF. The DNA of the CDR3 is TGTGCCAGCAGCAAGGACAGCCGCTATCTTAACTATGGCTACACCTTC.

The rearrangement uses TRBV6-1 and TRBJ2-7; 11 positions match TRBD2. The CDR3 extends over 17 amino acids. CDR1 and CDR2 from the germline V gene are MNHNS and SASEGT. After removal of 0 bases from V and 3 bases from J, the junction contained 7 bases not matched to a gene. This CDR3 reads CASSEALRLAGLYEQYF. CDR3 coding DNA: TGTGCCAGCAGTGAAGCGCTTCGACTAGCGGGACTCTACGAGCAGTACTTC.

V is TRBV19 and J is TRBJ2-1, with 11 bases lining up with TRBD2. V shed 5 bases and J 0 bases; nucleotides not matched to a gene: 9. Germline CDR1 and CDR2: LNHDA and SQIVND (reference sequence). The CDR3 runs 18 residues. CDR3 region: CASSGGTSGPSSYNEQFF. The CDR3 nucleotides are TGTGCCAGTAGTGGCGGGACTAGCGGCCCGAGCTCCTACAATGAGCAGTTCTTC.

This chain joins TRBV2 and TRBJ1-1; D is unclear. The germline V gene has CDR1 SNHLY and CDR2 FYNNEI. This CDR3 contains 15 residues. V lost 1 base and J lost 0, with 9 bases in between. The CDR3 region is CASSEDAAMNTEAFF. In nucleotides, the CDR3 is TGTGCCAGCAGTGAAGACGCAGCGATGAACACTGAAGCTTTCTTT.

The rearrangement links TRBV7-9 to TRBJ1-2, with TRBD1 as a possible D gene (5 bases). V lost 1 base and J 4 bases, leaving 13 bases between the germline ends. The germline CDR1 and CDR2 sequences are SEHNR and FQNEAQ (reference sequence). The CDR3 loop spans 15 amino acids. CDR3 sequence reads: CASSLEWVGAYGYTF. The DNA of the CDR3 is TGTGCCAGCAGCTTAGAATGGGTTGGGGCCTATGGCTACACCTTC.

This clone was counted only a few times. The chain has TRBV7-9 and TRBJ1-5; D possibly corresponds to TRBD1 (5 bases). From germline, CDR1 is SEHNR and CDR2 FQNEAQ (reference sequence). V was trimmed by 6 bases and J by 0 bases, leaving 6 bases between them. The CDR3 has 13 amino acids. CDR3 region: CASRGHSNQPQHF. For the CDR3, the DNA is TGTGCCAGCAGAGGACATAGCAATCAGCCCCAGCATTTT.